Each of the 15 T cell receptor beta chains below was sequenced from the same sample in a study of shared clonotypes between healthy human individuals (dated by TCRdb to 2018 to 2021). Libraries came from the immunoSEQ multiplex PCR assay. This is the immuneACCESS table as TCRdb keeps it, with only in-frame sequences that have V and J called. A part of the clones is gone; compared with another copy, unresolved V genes explain less than half, and the rest is unexplained. The sample table records a few million clones; more than 80% of these occur just once. The top ten constitute around 0.15% of the sample. The specimen sequenced was naive CD4+ T cells sorted from blood. In the paper's terms, the cell subset or site label means: CD45RA+ positively selected. These receptors came from a man aged 18 to 35 in good health.

The chain combines TRBV13 with TRBJ1-1, with D possibly TRBD1 on 5 matching bases. The ends were cut back, 4 bases at V and 3 bases at J, with 18 bases in the middle. Germline loops: CDR1 PRHDT, CDR2 FYEKMQ (reference sequence). This CDR3 is built from 16 residues. The CDR3 spells CASSSSRMGGYTEAFF. DNA of the CDR3: TGTGCCAGCAGCTCCTCACGAATGGGGGGGTACACTGAAGCTTTCTTT.

The chain combines TRBV6-1 with TRBJ1-4, with a possible D match to TRBD1 (5 bases). In germline, CDR1 is MNHNS, CDR2 SASEGT. Trimming shortened V by 1 base and J by 10 bases, and 13 bases separated the two germline ends. The CDR3 covers 14 residues. The CDR3: CASSEGGGAVKLFF. CDR3 coding DNA: TGTGCCAGCAGTGAAGGAGGCGGGGCAGTAAAACTGTTTTTT.

This chain joins TRBV28 and TRBJ2-4; D may be TRBD2 (5 bases). This CDR3 has 16 amino acids. Germline V CDR1 and CDR2: MDHEN, SYDVKM. Trimming left V 4 bases short and J 0 bases short, with 13 bases between. CDR3: CASSSSGILAKNIQYF. CDR3 in DNA: TGTGCCAGCAGTTCATCCGGGATCCTAGCCAAAAACATTCAGTACTTC.

V gene TRBV6-1 combines with J gene TRBJ2-5; TRBD2 aligns across 13 bases. Germline loops: CDR1 MNHNS, CDR2 SASEGT. The ends lost 5 bases at V and 5 bases at J; junction bases unmatched: 5. CDR3 length: 15 amino acids. For the CDR3, the DNA is TGTGCCAGCAGTTGGACTAGCGGGAGCTCTGAGACCCAGTACTTC. It encodes CASSWTSGSSETQYF.

The V and J genes are TRBV19 and TRBJ1-6; D might be TRBD1 (5 bases). CDR1 is LNHDA, CDR2 SQIVND, per germline (reference sequence). The ends were cut back, 3 bases at V and 11 bases at J, with 11 bases in the middle. The CDR3 consists of 13 residues. CDR3 amino acids: CASSIRGSPPLHF. The CDR3 DNA reads as TGTGCCAGTAGTATTCGGGGCAGTCCACCCCTCCACTTT. Complete variable domain (other parts from reference TRBV19 and TRBJ1-6): DGGITQSPKYLFRKEGQNVTLSCEQNLNHDAMYWYRQDPGQGLRLIYYSQIVNDFQKGDIAEGYSVSREKKESFPLTVTSAQKNPTAFYLCASSIRGSPPLHFGNGTRLTVT.

This clone was recorded once. The chain recombines TRBV10-3 with TRBJ1-6; D is unclear. Trimming pared 10 bases from V and 1 base from J, leaving 17 bases between. The CDR3 runs to 16 residues. Per germline, CDR1 ENHRY and CDR2 SYGVKD. The DNA of the CDR3 is TGTGCCACCGCGGACCCCAGAGGGTCCTATAATTCACCCCTCCACTTT. This gives the protein CATADPRGSYNSPLHF.

The rearrangement links TRBV12-5 to TRBJ1-1, with D unresolved. The CDR3 sequence is 13 residues long. V was pared by 1 base and J by 4 bases, with 7 bases between. Germline lookup yields CDR1 LGHNT and CDR2 FRNRAP. The CDR3 region is CASGLDSFTEAFF. CDR3 DNA sequence: TGTGCTAGTGGTTTGGACAGTTTCACTGAAGCTTTCTTT.

The J gene is TRBJ1-1, the V gene TRBV2; D is unresolved. The CDR3 spans 14 residues. Trimming removed 10 bases at V and 0 bases at J, with 15 bases between. In germline, CDR1 is SNHLY, CDR2 FYNNEI. Here the CDR3 DNA reads TGTGCCATCAAAAATGCACTAGTGAACACTGAAGCTTTCTTT. It yields the protein CAIKNALVNTEAFF.

This chain uses TRBV28 with TRBJ2-2, with D maybe TRBD2 (5 bases). Germline V gives CDR1 MDHEN, CDR2 SYDVKM. CDR3 size: 12 residues. V lost 3 bases, J lost 6 bases, and 5 bases lay in between. CDR3 sequence (DNA): TGTGCCAGCAGTTTTAGCGCCGGGGAGCTGTTTTTT. This sequence encodes CASSFSAGELFF.

This rearrangement joins TRBV28 to TRBJ2-7; no clear D gene. The CDR3 length is 12 residues. From germline, CDR1 is MDHEN and CDR2 SYDVKM. The V end lost 7 bases, the J end lost 4 bases, and 11 bases lay between the germline ends. The CDR3 DNA is TGTGCCAGCAATCTGGACGGTTACGAGCAGTACTTC. It encodes CASNLDGYEQYF.

This chain links TRBV10-3 with TRBJ1-6, with a tentative D call TRBD1 (5 bases). The germline CDR1 and CDR2 sequences are ENHRY and SYGVKD. CDR3 size: 14 residues. V lost 11 bases to trimming and J lost 0 bases, with 11 bases between them. Here the CDR3 DNA reads TGTGCCTCCCGACAGAGCTCCTATAATTCACCCCTCCACTTT. This sequence encodes CASRQSSYNSPLHF.

The chain links TRBV5-1 to TRBJ2-2; 8 bases are a match to TRBD1. This CDR3 is built from 17 residues. Germline V CDR1 and CDR2: SGHRS, YFSETQ. The V gene end was trimmed by 3 bases and the J gene end by 5 bases; junction bases not matched to a gene: 12. CDR3 nucleotides: TGCGCCAGCAGCTCGCCAGTCAGGGGGCGCGAAACCGGGGAGCTGTTTTTT. It yields the protein CASSSPVRGRETGELFF. Complete variable domain (other parts from reference TRBV5-1 and TRBJ2-2): KAGVTQTPRYLIKTRGQQVTLSCSPISGHRSVSWYQQTPGQGLQFLFEYFSETQRNKGNFPGRFSGRQFSNSRSEMNVSTLELGDSALYLCASSSPVRGRETGELFFGEGSRLTVL.

The rearrangement joins TRBV4-3 to TRBJ2-5; 11 nucleotides agree with TRBD1. Per the germline V gene, CDR1 is LGHNA and CDR2 is YSLEER. The CDR3 is 16 residues long. V shed 1 base, J shed 3 bases, and the junction held 4 bases outside the gene matches. CDR3: CASSQVGTGGKETQYF. The CDR3 DNA follows: TGCGCCAGCAGCCAAGTTGGGACAGGGGGGAAAGAGACCCAGTACTTC.

This clone has a single count. This chain uses TRBV19 with TRBJ1-1, with D maybe TRBD1 (5 bases). In germline, CDR1 is LNHDA, CDR2 SQIVND (reference sequence). The CDR3 consists of 13 residues. The germline V and J ends were trimmed by 3 bases and 4 bases, with 9 bases remaining between them. Here the CDR3 reads CASSIRVATEAFF. The CDR3, as DNA: TGTGCCAGTAGTATCAGGGTTGCCACTGAAGCTTTCTTT.

This chain joins TRBV2 and TRBJ2-2; possibly TRBD1 or TRBD2 for D (5 bases each). The germline gives CDR1 SNHLY, CDR2 FYNNEI. V lost 6 bases and J 7 bases, leaving 21 bases between the germline ends. This CDR3 has 16 residues. CDR3 protein: CASSRFGTGLGGELFF. The CDR3 DNA reads as TGTGCCAGCAGCCGATTCGGGACCGGTTTGGGCGGGGAGCTGTTTTTT.